One sample yielded the 19 T cell receptor beta chains listed below, sequenced in a study of blood T cell repertoires in COVID-19. Repertoires were generated with immunoSEQ multiplex PCR, while TCRdb's copy carries only in-frame clones and drops some. Found here are roughly 190,000 clones, approximately 81% of them singletons; the top ten hold around 21%. Sequencing input: peripheral blood. The receptors originated from a human donor in a cohort sampled during active COVID-19.

Only a few counts were recorded for this clone. The chain couples TRBV5-1 to TRBJ1-1, with TRBD1 matching over 12 bases. This CDR3 spans 17 amino acids. In germline, CDR1 is SGHRS, CDR2 YFSETQ. Trimming cost V 3 bases and J 4 bases; bases outside gene matches: 10. The CDR3 DNA sequence: TGCGCCAGCAGCTCTACAGGGACAGGGGGCGCAGGCACTGAAGCTTTCTTT. Translated, it gives CASSSTGTGGAGTEAFF.

V and J are TRBV6-5 and TRBJ1-2; the match to TRBD1 covers 7 bases. The CDR3 has 13 amino acids. V was clipped by 6 bases and J by 6 bases; unmatched bases: 7. Germline V gene lookup returns CDR1 MNHEY and CDR2 SVGAGI. For the CDR3, the DNA is TGTGCCAGCAGGGCGACAGGACAGGATGGCTACACCTTC. Its translation is CASRATGQDGYTF.

The chain recombines TRBV5-1 with TRBJ2-3; TRBD2 might be the D (5 bases). The germline gives CDR1 SGHRS, CDR2 YFSETQ. CDR3 length: 14 residues. V gave up 4 bases and J gave up 1 base, with 10 bases separating them. CDR3 nucleotides: TGCGCCAGCAGCCCCTACGGGGGCACAGATACGCAGTATTTT. This gives the protein CASSPYGGTDTQYF.

The rearrangement joins TRBV14 to TRBJ1-4, with D maybe TRBD1 (5 bases). V was pared by 4 bases and J by 8 bases, with 11 bases between. Germline CDR1 and CDR2: SGHDN and FVKESK. The CDR3 runs to 13 residues. CDR3 sequence (DNA): TGTGCCAGCAGCCGCTCCAGGGTAGAAAAACTGTTTTTT. Encoded protein: CASSRSRVEKLFF.

The CDR3 region has the DNA TGCGCCAGCAGTACAGACGGTATGTGGACCCAGTACTTC. Translated, it gives CASSTDGMWTQYF. V and J are TRBV5-1 and TRBJ2-5; D is unresolved. The CDR3 has 13 amino acids. The germline V gene encodes CDR1 SGHRS and CDR2 YFSETQ. Trimming took 5 bases from V and 7 from J, leaving 15 bases between them.

The chain recombines TRBV19 with TRBJ1-5; 9 positions match TRBD1. CDR1 is LNHDA and CDR2 is SQIVND in the germline V gene (reference sequence). The CDR3 extends over 15 amino acids. Germline trimming cut 5 bases from V and 4 bases from J; bases unmatched to any gene: 6. CDR3 loop: CASSVGQGRNQPQHF. CDR3 nucleotides: TGTGCCAGTAGTGTGGGACAGGGTCGGAATCAGCCCCAGCATTTT.

This clone came up once. The chain employs TRBV7-6 and TRBJ1-4; D not certain. Germline V lookup: CDR1 SGHVS, CDR2 FNYEAQ. The CDR3 sequence is 15 residues long. Between the trimmed V and J ends, which lost 2 bases and 7 bases, there was a span of 14 bases. The CDR3: CASSLSSGVGEKLFF. DNA for the CDR3: TGTGCCAGCAGCTTATCGTCCGGGGTCGGTGAAAAACTGTTTTTT.

The chain recombines TRBV6-4 with TRBJ2-2; 7 bases line up with TRBD2. Germline V CDR1 and CDR2: MRHNA, SNTAGT. Trimming at V came to 8 bases and at J to 5 bases, leaving 2 bases not matched to a gene. The CDR3 loop spans 12 amino acids. CDR3 protein: CASGSGTGELFF. CDR3 in DNA: TGTGCCAGCGGTAGCGGGACCGGGGAGCTGTTTTTT.

The V and J genes are TRBV12-3 or TRBV12-4 and TRBJ1-3; D is unresolved. This CDR3 spans 13 amino acids. V was trimmed by 0 bases and J by 9 bases, leaving 9 bases between them. The CDR3 loop is CASSLAGGSTIYF. The CDR3 DNA reads as TGTGCCAGCAGTTTAGCGGGAGGTAGCACCATATATTTT.

The CDR3 nucleotides are TGTGCCACCGGGTCCTGGGGGGACAGGGGCACAGATACGCAGTATTTT. Translation: CATGSWGDRGTDTQYF. The chain is built from TRBV15 and TRBJ2-3; 9 nucleotides line up with TRBD1. This CDR3 is 16 amino acids long. Germline V CDR1 and CDR2: LNHNV, YYDKDF (reference sequence). The V and J ends lost 8 bases and 1 base, in that order; junction bases with no gene match: 10.

The chain recombines TRBV20-1 with TRBJ2-7; D perhaps matches TRBD2 (5 bases). The CDR3 covers 12 residues. Germline V gives CDR1 DFQATT, CDR2 SNEGSKA (reference sequence). V dropped 3 bases and J dropped 5 bases, with 11 bases sitting between them. CDR3 residues: CSASFSENEQYF. The CDR3 bases are TGCAGTGCTAGTTTTAGCGAGAACGAGCAGTACTTC.

This rearrangement joins TRBV5-1 to TRBJ1-2; 10 bases fit TRBD1. This CDR3 is built from 15 residues. Germline V gene lookup returns CDR1 SGHRS and CDR2 YFSETQ. V was clipped by 4 bases and J by 8 bases; unmatched bases: 11. CDR3 region: CASSLTTGQGNGYTF. CDR3 nucleotides: TGCGCCAGCAGCCTAACGACGGGACAGGGGAACGGCTACACCTTC.

The chain is built from TRBV6-5 and TRBJ1-4; 10 bases align to TRBD1. J gave up 8 bases and V 6 bases, and 9 bases lay outside the gene matches. The CDR3 loop spans 15 amino acids. Germline CDR1 MNHEY, CDR2 SVGAGI. The chain's CDR3 is CASSHFGTGEEKLFF. Written as DNA, the CDR3 is TGTGCCAGCAGCCACTTCGGGACAGGGGAGGAAAAACTGTTTTTT.

The V gene is TRBV3-1 (or the pseudogene TRBV3-2), the J gene TRBJ2-7; D is unclear. Trimming took off 4 bases at V and 5 bases at J, with 6 bases between the two ends. CDR1 is LGHDT, CDR2 YNNKEL, per germline (reference sequence). The CDR3 is 11 residues long. CDR3: CASSLFDEQYF. The CDR3 bases are TGTGCCAGCAGCCTTTTCGACGAGCAGTACTTC.

This chain joins TRBV3-1 (or the pseudogene TRBV3-2) and TRBJ2-7; D is perhaps TRBD2 (5 bases). Looked up from germline, CDR1 is LGHDT and CDR2 is YNNKEL (reference sequence). V lost 0 bases to trimming and J lost 8 bases, with 17 bases between them. This CDR3 spans 15 amino acids. CDR3 bases: TGTGCCAGCAGCCAAGATCCAGACCCCCTAGCCAAGCAGTACTTC. Its protein is CASSQDPDPLAKQYF.

The genes are TRBV7-9 and TRBJ2-1, with D possibly matching TRBD2 (7 bases). CDR3 length: 16 residues. The V end was cut by 4 bases, the J end by 2 bases, with 15 bases between. The germline V gene has CDR1 SEHNR and CDR2 FQNEAQ (reference sequence). CDR3 region: CASSSALGGPYNEQFF. CDR3 coding DNA: TGTGCCAGCAGCTCCGCTTTGGGGGGGCCCTACAATGAGCAGTTCTTC.

The V and J genes are TRBV9 and TRBJ2-7; 7 bases agree with TRBD2. Germline assignment: CDR1 SGDLS and CDR2 YYNGEE. The junction had 8 bases not matched to a gene; V was cut back by 2 bases and J by 0 bases. The CDR3 totals 16 residues. As DNA, the CDR3 is TGTGCCAGCAGCGTCGCTAGCGGCCCGAGCTCCTACGAGCAGTACTTC. Its protein is CASSVASGPSSYEQYF.

The V call is TRBV24-1, the J call TRBJ1-2; D possibly corresponds to TRBD1 (6 bases). Deletions cut 3 bases from V and 6 bases from J, with 10 bases between. The CDR3 has 13 amino acids. Germline V CDR1 and CDR2: KGHDR, SFDVKD. The CDR3 protein is CATSDRQVDGYTF. DNA for the CDR3: TGTGCCACCAGTGATAGACAGGTCGATGGCTACACCTTC.

This clone turned up a few times. The V gene is TRBV5-8, the J gene TRBJ2-7; 7 positions match TRBD1. CDR3 size: 13 residues. The germline V gene has CDR1 SGHTS and CDR2 YDEGEE. The V segment lost 4 bases and the J segment 4 bases; nucleotides outside the gene matches: 5. CDR3 sequence: CASSRTGQYEQYF. Written as DNA, the CDR3 is TGTGCCAGCAGCAGGACAGGACAATACGAGCAGTACTTC.